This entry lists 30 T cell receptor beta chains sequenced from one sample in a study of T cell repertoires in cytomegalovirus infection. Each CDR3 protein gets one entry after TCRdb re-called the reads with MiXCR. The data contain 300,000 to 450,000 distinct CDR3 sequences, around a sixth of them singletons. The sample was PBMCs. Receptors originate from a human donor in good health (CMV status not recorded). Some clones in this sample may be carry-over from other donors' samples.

CDR3 sequence: CASSTRAGRGETQYF. The CDR3 DNA is TGTGCCAGCAGCACCCGAGCAGGGAGGGGGGAGACCCAGTACTTC. The rearrangement links TRBV7-2 to TRBJ2-5, with D tentatively TRBD2 (7 bases). V was cut by 5 bases and J by 5 bases, with 18 bases left in between. The CDR3 totals 15 residues. The V gene's germline CDR1 is SGHTA and CDR2 FQGNSA.

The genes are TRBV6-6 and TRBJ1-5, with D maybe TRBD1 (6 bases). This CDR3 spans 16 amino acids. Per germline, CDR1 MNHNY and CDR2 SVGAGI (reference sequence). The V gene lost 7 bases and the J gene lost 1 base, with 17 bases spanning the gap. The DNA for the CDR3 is TGTGCCAGCACCGGCGCTGGCGGGGGCAGCAATCAGCCCCAGCATTTT. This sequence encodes CASTGAGGGSNQPQHF.

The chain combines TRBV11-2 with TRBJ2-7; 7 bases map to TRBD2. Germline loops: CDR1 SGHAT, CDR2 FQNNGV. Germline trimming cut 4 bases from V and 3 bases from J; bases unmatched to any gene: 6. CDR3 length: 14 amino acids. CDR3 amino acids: CASSSLAGYYEQYF. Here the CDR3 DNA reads TGTGCCAGCAGCTCGTTAGCGGGCTACTACGAGCAGTACTTC.

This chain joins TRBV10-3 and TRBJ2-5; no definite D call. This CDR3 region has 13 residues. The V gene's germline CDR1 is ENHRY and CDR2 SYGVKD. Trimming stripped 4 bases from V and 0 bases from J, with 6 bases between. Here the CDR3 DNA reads TGTGCCATCAGTGTTGGGGACCAAGAGACCCAGTACTTC. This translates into CAISVGDQETQYF.

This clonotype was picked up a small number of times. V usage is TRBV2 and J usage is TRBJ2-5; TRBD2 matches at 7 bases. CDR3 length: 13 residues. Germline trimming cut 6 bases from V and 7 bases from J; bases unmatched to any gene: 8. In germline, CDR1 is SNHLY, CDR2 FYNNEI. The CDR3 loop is CASRVLAPGTQYF. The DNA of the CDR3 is TGTGCCAGCAGGGTACTAGCGCCCGGGACCCAGTACTTC.

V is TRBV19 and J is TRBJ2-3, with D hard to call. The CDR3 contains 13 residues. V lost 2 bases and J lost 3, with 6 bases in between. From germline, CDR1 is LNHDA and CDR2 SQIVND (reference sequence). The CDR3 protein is CASSIQATDTQYF. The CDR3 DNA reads TGTGCCAGTAGTATACAAGCAACAGATACGCAGTATTTT.

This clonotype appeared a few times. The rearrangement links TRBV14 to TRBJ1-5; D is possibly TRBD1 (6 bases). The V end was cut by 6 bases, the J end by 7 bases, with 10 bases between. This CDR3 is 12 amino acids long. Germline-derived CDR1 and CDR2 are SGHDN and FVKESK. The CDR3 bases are TGTGCCAGCAGACAGGGTTCACAGCCCCAGCATTTT. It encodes CASRQGSQPQHF.

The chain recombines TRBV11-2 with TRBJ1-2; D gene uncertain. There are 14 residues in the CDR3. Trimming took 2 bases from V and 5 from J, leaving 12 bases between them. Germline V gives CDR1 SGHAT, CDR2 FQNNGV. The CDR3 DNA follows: TGTGCCAGCAGCTTACGAGGTGATCCATATGGCTACACCTTC. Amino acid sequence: CASSLRGDPYGYTF.

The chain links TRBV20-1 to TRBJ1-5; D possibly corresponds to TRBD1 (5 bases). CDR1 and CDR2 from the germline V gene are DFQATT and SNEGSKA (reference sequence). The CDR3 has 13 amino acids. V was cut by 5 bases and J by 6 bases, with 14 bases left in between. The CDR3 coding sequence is TGCAGTGCTCGACAGCAAGGGCGTCAGCCCCAGCATTTT. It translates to CSARQQGRQPQHF.

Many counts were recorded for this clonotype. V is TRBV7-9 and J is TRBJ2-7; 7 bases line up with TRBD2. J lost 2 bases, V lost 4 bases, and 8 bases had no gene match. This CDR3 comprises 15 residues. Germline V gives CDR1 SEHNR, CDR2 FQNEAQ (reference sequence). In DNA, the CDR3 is TGTGCCAGCAGCTCCCCTAGCGGACCCGCCTACGAGCAGTACTTC. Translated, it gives CASSSPSGPAYEQYF. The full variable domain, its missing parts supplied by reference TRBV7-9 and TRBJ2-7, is DTGVSQNPRHKITKRGQNVTFRCDPISEHNRLYWYRQTLGQGPEFLTYFQNEAQLEKSRLLSDRFSAERPKGSFSTLEIQRTEQGDSAMYLCASSSPSGPAYEQYFGPGTRLTVT.

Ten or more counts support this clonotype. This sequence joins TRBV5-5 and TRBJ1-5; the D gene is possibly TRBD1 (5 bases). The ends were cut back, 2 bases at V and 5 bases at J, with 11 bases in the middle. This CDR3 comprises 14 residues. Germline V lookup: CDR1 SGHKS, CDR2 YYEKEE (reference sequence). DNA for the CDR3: TGTGCCAGCAGCTTCGGGGCCATGGATCAGCCCCAGCATTTT. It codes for CASSFGAMDQPQHF.

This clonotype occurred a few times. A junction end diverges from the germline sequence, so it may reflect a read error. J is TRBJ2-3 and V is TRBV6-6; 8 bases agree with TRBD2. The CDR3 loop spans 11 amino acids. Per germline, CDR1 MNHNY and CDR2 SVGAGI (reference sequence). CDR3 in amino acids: CASSGGTRDAF. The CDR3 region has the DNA TGTGCCAGCAGTGGCGGGACTAGGGACGCTTTT.

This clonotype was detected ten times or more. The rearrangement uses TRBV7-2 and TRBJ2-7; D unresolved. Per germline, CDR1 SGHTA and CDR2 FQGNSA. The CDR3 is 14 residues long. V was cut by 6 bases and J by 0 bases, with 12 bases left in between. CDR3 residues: CASRPHGTSYEQYF. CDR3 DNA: TGTGCCAGCAGACCGCATGGCACCTCCTACGAGCAGTACTTC.

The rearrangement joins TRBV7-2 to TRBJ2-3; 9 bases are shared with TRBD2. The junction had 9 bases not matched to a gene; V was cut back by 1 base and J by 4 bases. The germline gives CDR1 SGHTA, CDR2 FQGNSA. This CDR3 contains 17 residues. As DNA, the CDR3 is TGTGCCAGCAGCTTAGGTCGGCGGGGGGGCGTCGCAGATACGCAGTATTTT. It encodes CASSLGRRGGVADTQYF.

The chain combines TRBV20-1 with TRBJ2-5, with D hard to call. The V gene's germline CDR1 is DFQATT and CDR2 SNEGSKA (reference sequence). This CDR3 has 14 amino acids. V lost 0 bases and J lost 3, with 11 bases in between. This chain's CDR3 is CSARDPPREETQYF. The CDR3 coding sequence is TGCAGTGCTAGAGATCCCCCCCGGGAAGAGACCCAGTACTTC.

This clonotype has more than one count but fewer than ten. The CDR3 region has the DNA TGTGCGCCCCTTCGATATAGACCGCCAGAGGATGGCTACACCTTC. Its translation: CAPLRYRPPEDGYTF. This chain joins TRBV6-2 or TRBV6-3 and TRBJ1-2; no clear D gene. Germline CDR1 MNHEY, CDR2 SVGEGT. This CDR3 comprises 15 residues.

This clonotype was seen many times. The CDR3 here is CASSLVVQQFF. Here the CDR3 DNA reads TGTGCCAGCAGCTTAGTTGTGCAGCAGTTCTTC. The chain has TRBV7-2 and TRBJ2-1, with D uncertain. Trimming took off 1 base at V and 11 bases at J, with 6 bases between the two ends. The CDR3 sequence is 11 residues long. The germline CDR1 and CDR2 sequences are SGHTA and FQGNSA. Together with reference TRBV7-2 and TRBJ2-1, the CDR3 gives the full variable domain: GAGVSQSPSNKVTEKGKDVELRCDPISGHTALYWYRQSLGQGLEFLIYFQGNSAPDKSGLPSDRFSAERTGGSVSTLTIQRTQQEDSAVYLCASSLVVQQFFGPGTRLTVL.

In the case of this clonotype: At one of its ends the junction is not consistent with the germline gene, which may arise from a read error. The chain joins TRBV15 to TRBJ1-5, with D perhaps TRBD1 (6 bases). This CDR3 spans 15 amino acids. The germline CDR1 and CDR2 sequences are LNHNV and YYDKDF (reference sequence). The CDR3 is CATSRTNRDHQPQQF. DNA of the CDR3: TGTGCCACCAGCAGGACGAACAGGGACCATCAGCCCCAGCAATTT.

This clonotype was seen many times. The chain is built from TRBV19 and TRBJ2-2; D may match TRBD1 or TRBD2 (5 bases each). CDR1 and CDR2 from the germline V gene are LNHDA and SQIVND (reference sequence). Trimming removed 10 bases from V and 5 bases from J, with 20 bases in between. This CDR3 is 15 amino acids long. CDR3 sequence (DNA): TGTGCCACAATTAGTACCGGGGCAAAAACCGGGGAGCTGTTTTTT. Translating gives CATISTGAKTGELFF.

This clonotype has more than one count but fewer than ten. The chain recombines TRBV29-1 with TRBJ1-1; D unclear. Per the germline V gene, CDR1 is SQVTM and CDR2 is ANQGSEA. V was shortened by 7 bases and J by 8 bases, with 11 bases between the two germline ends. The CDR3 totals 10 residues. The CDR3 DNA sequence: TGCAGCGCCCTGACGGGAGAAGCTTTCTTT. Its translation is CSALTGEAFF.

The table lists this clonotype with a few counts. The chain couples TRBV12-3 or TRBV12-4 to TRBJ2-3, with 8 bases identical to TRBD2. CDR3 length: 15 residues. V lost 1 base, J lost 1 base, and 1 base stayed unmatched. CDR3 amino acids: CASSLDGRGTDTQYF. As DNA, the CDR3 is TGTGCCAGCAGTTTAGACGGGAGGGGCACAGATACGCAGTATTTT.

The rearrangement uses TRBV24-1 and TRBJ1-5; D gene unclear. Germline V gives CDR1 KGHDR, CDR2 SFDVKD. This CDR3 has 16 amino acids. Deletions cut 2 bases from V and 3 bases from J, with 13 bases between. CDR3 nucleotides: TGTGCCACCAGTGATTCATCCGGGTCCAACAATCAGCCCCAGCATTTT. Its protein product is CATSDSSGSNNQPQHF.

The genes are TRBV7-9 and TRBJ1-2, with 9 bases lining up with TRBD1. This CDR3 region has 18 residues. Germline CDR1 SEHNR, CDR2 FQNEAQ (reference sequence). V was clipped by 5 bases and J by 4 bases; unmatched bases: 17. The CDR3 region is CASSPGQGQQYRIYGYTF. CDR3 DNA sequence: TGTGCCAGCAGCCCGGGACAGGGCCAGCAATATCGGATCTATGGCTACACCTTC.

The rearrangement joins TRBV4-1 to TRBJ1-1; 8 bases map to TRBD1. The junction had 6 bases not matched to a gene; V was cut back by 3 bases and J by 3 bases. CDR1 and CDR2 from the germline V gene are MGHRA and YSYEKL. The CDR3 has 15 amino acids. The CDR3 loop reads CASSHQTGVDTEAFF. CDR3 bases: TGCGCCAGCAGCCACCAGACAGGGGTGGACACTGAAGCTTTCTTT.

As DNA, the CDR3 is TGCAGCGTTGGATACCGACTAGCGGGCGAGCAGTACTTC. Translating gives CSVGYRLAGEQYF. The chain combines TRBV29-1 with TRBJ2-7; 10 nucleotides align to TRBD2. The trim removed 4 bases at V and 6 bases at J, leaving 6 bases unmatched. The CDR3 is 13 residues long. Germline values: CDR1 SQVTM, CDR2 ANQGSEA.

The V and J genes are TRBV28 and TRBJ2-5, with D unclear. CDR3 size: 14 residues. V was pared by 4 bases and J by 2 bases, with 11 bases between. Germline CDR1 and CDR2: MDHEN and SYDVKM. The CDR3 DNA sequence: TGTGCCAGCAGTTACGCAAATGATCAAGAGACCCAGTACTTC. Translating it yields CASSYANDQETQYF.

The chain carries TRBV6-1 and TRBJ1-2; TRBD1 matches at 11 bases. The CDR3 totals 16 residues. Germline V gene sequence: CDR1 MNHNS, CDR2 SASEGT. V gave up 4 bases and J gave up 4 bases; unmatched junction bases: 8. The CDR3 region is CASSVGQGAQTYGYTF. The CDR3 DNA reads TGTGCCAGCAGTGTTGGACAGGGGGCGCAAACCTATGGCTACACCTTC.

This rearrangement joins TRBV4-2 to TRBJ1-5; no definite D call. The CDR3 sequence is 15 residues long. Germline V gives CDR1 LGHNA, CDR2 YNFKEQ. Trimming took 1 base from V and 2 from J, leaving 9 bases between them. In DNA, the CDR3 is TGTGCCAGCAGCCAAGCTTCGGGTCGCAATCAGCCCCAGCATTTT. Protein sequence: CASSQASGRNQPQHF.

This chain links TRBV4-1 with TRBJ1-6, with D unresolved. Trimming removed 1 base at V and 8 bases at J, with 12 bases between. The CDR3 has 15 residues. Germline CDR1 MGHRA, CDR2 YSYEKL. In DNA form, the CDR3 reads TGCGCCAGCAGCCAAGGATTCGTGGGCTATTCACCCCTCCACTTT. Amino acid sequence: CASSQGFVGYSPLHF.

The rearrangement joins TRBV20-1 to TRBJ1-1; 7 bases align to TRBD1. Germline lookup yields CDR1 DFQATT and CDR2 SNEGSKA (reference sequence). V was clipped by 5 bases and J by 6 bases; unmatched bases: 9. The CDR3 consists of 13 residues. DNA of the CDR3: TGCAGTGCTGGGAGAGCAGGGGGTTCTGAAGCTTTCTTT. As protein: CSAGRAGGSEAFF.